Following are 13 T cell receptor beta chains from one sample sequenced in a study of long-term antiretroviral therapy in people with HIV. It was version v3.0 of the immunoSEQ assay that was run at survey level. TCRdb keeps only in-frame clones here, not all; method: immunoSEQ multiplex PCR. This table has 20,000 to 25,000 clones, more than 65% appearing once. The material sequenced was unsorted PBMCs, taken 2.4 years after starting antiretroviral therapy. The receptors here all came from a man aged 40-49 years with HIV.

This chain connects TRBV7-3 to TRBJ2-7, with TRBD1 matching over 9 bases. Germline V gives CDR1 SGHTA, CDR2 FQGTGA. The V and J ends lost 6 bases and 1 base, in that order; junction bases with no gene match: 4. There are 14 residues in the CDR3. CDR3: CASRGTGSSYEQYF. CDR3 nucleotide sequence: TGTGCCAGCAGAGGGACAGGGTCTTCCTACGAGCAGTACTTC.

V is TRBV5-1 and J is TRBJ1-5, with a tentative D call TRBD1 (6 bases). V was pared by 4 bases and J by 2 bases, with 10 bases between. The germline V gene has CDR1 SGHRS and CDR2 YFSETQ. The length of the CDR3 is 14 residues. The CDR3 DNA reads TGCGCCAGCAGCCCCGAGGGGGGCAATCAGCCCCAGCATTTT. This encodes CASSPEGGNQPQHF.

J is TRBJ1-2 and V is TRBV18; no clear D. Trimming removed 3 bases from V and 0 bases from J, with 17 bases in between. Germline CDR1 is KGHSH and CDR2 is LQKENI. The CDR3 sequence is 17 residues long. The CDR3 DNA follows: TGTGCCAGCTCACCTCTGCGGATGGAAAATCCTAACTATGGCTACACCTTC. Translated, it gives CASSPLRMENPNYGYTF. The variable domain in full, completed from reference TRBV18 and TRBJ1-2, reads NAGVMQNPRHLVRRRGQEARLRCSPMKGHSHVYWYRQLPEEGLKFMVYLQKENIIDESGMPKERFSAEFPKEGPSILRIQQVVRGDSAAYFCASSPLRMENPNYGYTFGSGTRLTVV.

The chain's CDR3 is CSANYLVEQFF. CDR3 nucleotide sequence: TGCAGTGCTAATTACCTGGTGGAGCAGTTCTTC. V usage is TRBV20-1 and J usage is TRBJ2-1; D is uncertain. This CDR3 region has 11 residues. V was trimmed by 4 bases and J by 10 bases, leaving 11 bases between them. The germline V gene encodes CDR1 DFQATT and CDR2 SNEGSKA (reference sequence).

This clone has just one count. J is TRBJ2-1 and V is TRBV19; 12 positions match TRBD2. Germline V gene sequence: CDR1 LNHDA, CDR2 SQIVND (reference sequence). V was pared by 6 bases and J by 3 bases, with 3 bases of the junction left unmatched. CDR3 length: 15 amino acids. CDR3 nucleotides: TGTGCCAGTAGATCACTAGCGGGAGGCTACAATGAGCAGTTCTTC. Protein product: CASRSLAGGYNEQFF.

The V call is TRBV15, the J call TRBJ2-5, with D unclear. Trimming left V 8 bases short and J 0 bases short, with 10 bases between. This CDR3 contains 13 residues. Germline V lookup: CDR1 LNHNV, CDR2 YYDKDF (reference sequence). The CDR3 nucleotides read TGTGCCACCCTCTCGGCGAACCAAGAGACCCAGTACTTC. It yields the protein CATLSANQETQYF.

The chain uses TRBV7-8 and TRBJ2-7; 8 nucleotides line up with TRBD2. Germline V CDR1 and CDR2: SGHVS, FQNEAQ. The junction had 11 bases not matched to a gene; V was cut back by 4 bases and J by 0 bases. This CDR3 is 17 amino acids long. This CDR3 reads CASSYQRGPTSSYEQYF. The CDR3 DNA is TGTGCCAGCAGCTACCAGCGGGGGCCGACCAGCTCCTACGAGCAGTACTTC. Full variable domain (remainder filled in from reference TRBV7-8 and TRBJ2-7): GAGVSQSPRYKVAKRGQDVALRCDPISGHVSLFWYQQALGQGPEFLTYFQNEAQLDKSGLPSDRFFAERPEGSVSTLKIQRTQQEDSAVYLCASSYQRGPTSSYEQYFGPGTRLTVT.

This clone was picked up one time. The chain carries TRBV5-1 and TRBJ1-1; the match to TRBD1 covers 8 bases. This CDR3 spans 19 amino acids. The ends lost 4 bases at V and 0 bases at J; junction bases unmatched: 17. Germline-derived CDR1 and CDR2 are SGHRS and YFSETQ. CDR3 nucleotides: TGCGCCAGCAGCCCTGACTCCGGACAGGGCTTTATAATGAACACTGAAGCTTTCTTT. Residues: CASSPDSGQGFIMNTEAFF.

This clone has only one observation. The chain carries TRBV27 and TRBJ2-1; 11 bases are shared with TRBD2. The CDR3 loop spans 15 amino acids. The junction had 11 bases not matched to a gene; V was cut back by 6 bases and J by 10 bases. Germline CDR1 reads MNHEY; CDR2 reads SMNVEV (reference sequence). The CDR3 sequence: CASRILAGGNSEQFF. Here the CDR3 DNA reads TGTGCCAGCAGAATTTTAGCGGGAGGGAACTCAGAGCAGTTCTTC.

V and J are TRBV5-4 and TRBJ2-7; 9 bases are shared with TRBD2. There are 15 residues in the CDR3. V lost 4 bases, J lost 4 bases, and 9 bases stayed unmatched. From germline, CDR1 is SGHNT and CDR2 YYREEE (reference sequence). The CDR3 is CASSPGRLAGYEQYF. DNA of the CDR3: TGTGCCAGCAGCCCGGGACGCCTAGCGGGGTACGAGCAGTACTTC.

The J gene is TRBJ1-2, the V gene TRBV6-1; D might be TRBD1 (5 bases). The CDR3 has 15 amino acids. The V end was cut by 5 bases, the J end by 7 bases, with 20 bases between. CDR1 and CDR2 from the germline V gene are MNHNS and SASEGT. CDR3 protein: CASSSQGPVAGGYTF. CDR3 nucleotide sequence: TGTGCCAGCAGTTCCCAGGGTCCTGTCGCGGGTGGCTACACCTTC.

The CDR3: CASSLGFLEKGFHEQYF. The CDR3 DNA reads TGTGCCAGCAGCTTAGGATTCCTGGAGAAGGGGTTCCACGAGCAGTACTTC. The rearrangement uses TRBV7-9 and TRBJ2-7, with TRBD1 as a possible D gene (5 bases). Per germline, CDR1 SEHNR and CDR2 FQNEAQ (reference sequence). CDR3 length: 17 residues. The ends were cut back, 1 base at V and 5 bases at J, with 21 bases in the middle. Based on the CDR3 plus reference TRBV7-9 and TRBJ2-7, the full variable domain is DTGVSQNPRHKITKRGQNVTFRCDPISEHNRLYWYRQTLGQGPEFLTYFQNEAQLEKSRLLSDRFSAERPKGSFSTLEIQRTEQGDSAMYLCASSLGFLEKGFHEQYFGPGTRLTVT.

This clone was observed a few times. The genes are TRBV9 and TRBJ2-2, with D hard to call. Per the germline V gene, CDR1 is SGDLS and CDR2 is YYNGEE. Trimming shortened V by 4 bases and J by 3 bases, and 10 bases separated the two germline ends. The CDR3 length is 14 residues. The CDR3 spells CASSTRQDTGELFF. CDR3 coding DNA: TGTGCCAGCAGCACCCGCCAGGACACCGGGGAGCTGTTTTTT. The whole variable domain, remainder taken from reference TRBV9 and TRBJ2-2, is DSGVTQTPKHLITATGQRVTLRCSPRSGDLSVYWYQQSLDQGLQFLIQYYNGEERAKGNILERFSAQQFPDLHSELNLSSLELGDSALYFCASSTRQDTGELFFGEGSRLTVL.